This entry is about one T cell receptor (beta chain). Its antigen is as yet unknown. Arm-PCR of CDR3 regions and iRepertoire HTBI primers were used to build TCR beta libraries. TCRdb analysed the multiplex PCR reads with MiXCR anew, one entry per CDR3 protein. The sample has 580,000 or so distinct CDR3 sequences, 15% to 20% seen once; the top ten hold around 11%. Time point specified: newly diagnosed GD, antithyroid drugs for less than 3 months. Construction of the TCR library relied on RNA isolated from PBMCs. These data originate in a study of regulatory T cells in long-lasting Graves disease. Study-wide results and limits: Lower TCR diversity was seen in persistent Graves' patients than in newly diagnosed ones. Among samples with persistent disease, TRBV28, TRBJ1-2 and TRBJ2-5 were favored.

CDR1 is SGHNT and CDR2 is YYREEE in the germline V gene (reference sequence). The CDR3 has 18 residues. V gave up 0 bases and J gave up 0 bases; unmatched junction bases: 5. A further study also used this sample, focusing on T cells in Graves' hyperthyroidism and ophthalmopathy.

The specimen comprised peripheral blood mononuclear cells (PBMCs), sampled at new diagnosis, from a patient treated with antithyroid drugs. The V and J genes are TRBV5-4 and TRBJ2-5; TRBD2 aligns across 13 bases. The source is a man aged 18 to 29 with Graves disease. This CDR3 reads CASSLGLAGGSYQETQYF. The DNA for the CDR3 is TGTGCCAGCAGCTTGGGACTAGCGGGAGGTTCGTACCAAGAGACCCAGTACTTC.